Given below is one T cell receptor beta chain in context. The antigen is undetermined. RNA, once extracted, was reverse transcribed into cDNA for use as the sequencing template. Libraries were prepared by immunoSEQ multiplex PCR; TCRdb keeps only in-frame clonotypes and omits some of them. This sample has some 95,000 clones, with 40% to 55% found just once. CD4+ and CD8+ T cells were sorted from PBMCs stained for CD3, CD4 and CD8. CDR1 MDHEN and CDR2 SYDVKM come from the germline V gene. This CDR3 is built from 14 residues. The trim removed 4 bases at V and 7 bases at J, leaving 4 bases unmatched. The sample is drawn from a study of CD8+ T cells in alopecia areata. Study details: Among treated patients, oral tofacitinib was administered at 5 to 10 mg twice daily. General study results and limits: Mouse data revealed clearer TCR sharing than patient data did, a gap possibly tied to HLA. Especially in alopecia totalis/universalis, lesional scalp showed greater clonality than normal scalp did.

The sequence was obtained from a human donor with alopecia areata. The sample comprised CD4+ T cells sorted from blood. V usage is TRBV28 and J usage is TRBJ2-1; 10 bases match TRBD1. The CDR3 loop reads CASSSGQGPNEQFF. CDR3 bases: TGTGCCAGCAGTTCGGGACAGGGGCCTAATGAGCAGTTCTTC.